The T cell receptor beta chain under discussion was sequenced for a study of blood T cell repertoires in COVID-19. Sequencing used immunoSEQ multiplex PCR; TCRdb keeps in-frame clones, though not all of them. The repertoire holds around 140,000 clones, roughly nine tenths seen once, with roughly 12% in the top ten. In germline, CDR1 is MNHEY, CDR2 SMNVEV (reference sequence). Trimming removed 0 bases from V and 7 bases from J, with 10 bases in between. The CDR3 sequence is 14 residues long. The rearrangement links TRBV27 to TRBJ2-1, with D unresolved. The receptor's source is a man aged 18 to 29 with COVID-19, enrolled during active disease. Sequencing was done on a sample of peripheral blood. The CDR3 nucleotides read TGTGCCAGCAGTTTATCGCCTCCCGGGAATGAGCAGTTCTTC. Translating it yields CASSLSPPGNEQFF.